The 17 T cell receptor beta chains reported below all come from one sample, sequenced in a study of sequential checkpoint blockade in melanoma. The data were produced by immunoSEQ multiplex PCR, yet TCRdb's version contains in-frame clones alone and is incomplete. This sample yields 15,000 to 20,000 clones, of which approximately 70% are seen a single time; around 20% belongs to the top ten. Treatment in this sample: randomized to nivolumab then ipilimumab (arm A) or the reverse (arm B). Sequences were derived from CD8+ T cells sorted from blood (inferred from file names), sampled from a patient given nivolumab and ipilimumab in sequence. These TCRs come from a human donor with melanoma.

The chain links TRBV5-3 to TRBJ2-5; 9 nucleotides agree with TRBD2. TRBV5-3 is classed as an ORF, of uncertain function. Trimming cost V 5 bases and J 2 bases; bases outside gene matches: 13. CDR3 length equals 17 residues. CDR3 nucleotides: TGTGCCAGAAGTCCCGGGACTAGCACATATCAGCAAGAGACCCAGTACTTC. Residues: CARSPGTSTYQQETQYF.

This clone is judged medium-sized. The chain uses TRBV19 and TRBJ1-1, with a weak D call TRBD1 (5 bases). The CDR3 sequence is 14 residues long. Trimming removed 4 bases from V and 1 base from J, with 10 bases in between. From germline, CDR1 is LNHDA and CDR2 SQIVND (reference sequence). The CDR3 DNA is TGTGCCAGTAGTACCCTAGGACAGAACACTGAAGCTTTCTTT. Residues: CASSTLGQNTEAFF.

This clone has a handful of counts. The gene calls are TRBV15 and TRBJ1-2; 7 positions match TRBD1. V gave up 2 bases and J gave up 3 bases; unmatched junction bases: 12. Germline CDR1 is LNHNV and CDR2 is YYDKDF (reference sequence). This CDR3 spans 17 amino acids. DNA of the CDR3: TGTGCCACCAGCAGACCGAGGACAGGTCCTGAGGACTATGGCTACACCTTC. Protein sequence: CATSRPRTGPEDYGYTF.

This sequence joins TRBV6-1 and TRBJ1-5; D gene ambiguous. Germline V lookup: CDR1 MNHNS, CDR2 SASEGT. The CDR3 has 14 residues. Trimming cost V 3 bases and J 3 bases, with 9 bases left between them. CDR3 sequence (DNA): TGTGCCAGCAGTGACGACACACACAATCAGCCCCAGCATTTT. Translating it yields CASSDDTHNQPQHF.

V gene TRBV6-1 combines with J gene TRBJ1-1, with D hard to call. V lost 2 bases to trimming and J lost 1 base, with 5 bases between them. Germline-derived CDR1 and CDR2 are MNHNS and SASEGT. The CDR3 totals 13 residues. The CDR3 DNA reads TGTGCCAGCAGTGAACGCGAGAACACTGAAGCTTTCTTT. This sequence encodes CASSERENTEAFF.

This clone is judged medium-sized. This sequence joins TRBV27 and TRBJ2-7; 9 positions match TRBD2. The ends lost 2 bases at V and 0 bases at J; junction bases unmatched: 5. The CDR3 has 16 residues. Per germline, CDR1 MNHEY and CDR2 SMNVEV (reference sequence). The CDR3 bases are TGTGCCAGCAGTTTAAGAGGGACTAGCCCCTCCTACGAGCAGTACTTC. Translation gives CASSLRGTSPSYEQYF.

The genes are TRBV11-1 and TRBJ2-1; 12 bases line up with TRBD2. The CDR3 totals 16 residues. Per germline, CDR1 SGHAT and CDR2 FQDESV (reference sequence). Unmatched junction bases numbered 4, after V lost 1 base and J lost 6 bases. CDR3 sequence reads: CASSLETSGRINEQFF. CDR3 coding DNA: TGTGCCAGCAGCTTAGAAACTAGCGGGAGGATCAATGAGCAGTTCTTC.

This clone was seen only a few times. The chain combines TRBV27 with TRBJ2-1; perhaps TRBD2 as D (7 bases). Trimming removed 3 bases from V and 16 bases from J, with 22 bases in between. The CDR3 spans 14 residues. Germline assignment: CDR1 MNHEY and CDR2 SMNVEV (reference sequence). This CDR3 reads CASSFASRTAGIFF. In DNA form, the CDR3 reads TGTGCCAGCAGTTTCGCCTCAAGGACAGCGGGGATTTTCTTC.

This chain uses TRBV15 with TRBJ2-2, with D maybe TRBD1 (7 bases). Deletions cut 5 bases from V and 2 bases from J, with 9 bases between. CDR3 length: 14 amino acids. Germline V gene lookup returns CDR1 LNHNV and CDR2 YYDKDF (reference sequence). The CDR3, as DNA: TGTGCCACCAGCCAGGGGGGAAACACCGGGGAGCTGTTTTTT. The encoded protein is CATSQGGNTGELFF.

The gene calls are TRBV2 and TRBJ2-7; possibly TRBD2 for D (6 bases). Germline V gene data show CDR1 as SNHLY and CDR2 as FYNNEI. The CDR3 runs 15 residues. Trimming cost V 4 bases and J 2 bases, with 15 bases left between them. The CDR3 coding sequence is TGTGCCAGCAGTGCCGGAGGGGCGCGGGCCTACGAGCAGTACTTC. Translation: CASSAGGARAYEQYF.

The V call is TRBV5-6, the J call TRBJ2-7; 10 bases are a match to TRBD1. Germline CDR1 and CDR2: SGHDT and YYEEEE. The ends lost 2 bases at V and 3 bases at J; junction bases unmatched: 8. The CDR3 runs 16 residues. The CDR3 DNA follows: TGTGCCAGCAGCTTTCGAACCGGGACAGGGGACTACGAGCAGTACTTC. Translated: CASSFRTGTGDYEQYF.

A few counts support this clone. This sequence joins TRBV19 and TRBJ2-7, with D perhaps matching TRBD1 (5 bases). The CDR3 is 12 residues long. Germline CDR1 is LNHDA and CDR2 is SQIVND (reference sequence). V lost 7 bases and J lost 5, with 12 bases in between. CDR3 sequence: CASKGASHEQYF. The DNA of the CDR3 is TGTGCCAGTAAAGGGGCTTCCCACGAGCAGTACTTC.

The chain couples TRBV4-3 to TRBJ1-2; 9 nucleotides align to TRBD1. This CDR3 has 14 amino acids. Germline V CDR1 and CDR2: LGHNA, YSLEER. V dropped 4 bases and J dropped 3; count of bases not matched to a gene: 3. The DNA of the CDR3 is TGCGCCAGCAGCCCGGACAGGGGTTACTATGGCTACACCTTC. Amino acid sequence: CASSPDRGYYGYTF.

The gene calls are TRBV27 and TRBJ2-1, with 13 bases identical to TRBD2. Germline CDR1 is MNHEY and CDR2 is SMNVEV (reference sequence). V shed 11 bases, J shed 2 bases, and the junction held 9 bases outside the gene matches. This CDR3 has 16 amino acids. The CDR3: CAARSGTSGTYNEQFF. The CDR3 nucleotides are TGTGCCGCGCGCTCCGGGACTAGCGGGACCTACAATGAGCAGTTCTTC.

V is TRBV6-4 and J is TRBJ2-2; no definite D call. Between the trimmed V and J ends, which lost 5 bases and 8 bases, there was a span of 12 bases. Germline lookup yields CDR1 MRHNA and CDR2 SNTAGT. The length of the CDR3 is 13 residues. The CDR3 coding sequence is TGTGCCAGCAGTCCGGAGAGGTCTGGGGAGCTGTTTTTT. The encoded protein is CASSPERSGELFF.

The chain is built from TRBV5-1 and TRBJ2-7; 11 bases agree with TRBD1. The CDR3 sequence is 14 residues long. CDR1 is SGHRS, CDR2 YFSETQ, per germline. The junction had 3 bases not matched to a gene; V was cut back by 3 bases and J by 4 bases. The CDR3: CASSWTGGNYEQYF. The CDR3 nucleotides are TGCGCCAGCAGCTGGACAGGGGGCAATTACGAGCAGTACTTC.

This sequence joins TRBV18 and TRBJ2-1; TRBD1 agrees at 7 bases. The J segment lost 13 bases and the V segment lost 3 bases, leaving 6 bases of the junction unmatched. Germline lookup yields CDR1 KGHSH and CDR2 LQKENI. This CDR3 is 12 amino acids long. The CDR3 DNA follows: TGTGCCAGCTCACCGATCGGGACAGATCAGTTCTTC. It is translated as CASSPIGTDQFF.